The next 5 T cell receptor beta chains were all read from a single sample in a study of cytomegalovirus exposure and HLA in healthy donors. PCR primers comprised 60 Vbeta and 13 Jbeta primers. Profiling relied on immunoSEQ multiplex PCR, and the TCRdb table lists in-frame clones only, not all of them. The data contain approximately 200,000 clones, approximately 83% of them seen just once; the ten biggest clones take up about 1.4%. What was sequenced was PBMCs. These TCRs come from a girl between 5 and 17 years old in good health and CMV-seronegative.

The chain couples TRBV28 to TRBJ1-1; possible D gene TRBD1, 6 bases. Germline V gene data show CDR1 as MDHEN and CDR2 as SYDVKM. The CDR3 consists of 14 residues. The V and J ends lost 6 bases and 1 base respectively, with 12 bases between them. The chain's CDR3 is CASRGARRNTEAFF. CDR3 DNA sequence: TGTGCCAGCAGGGGGGCGAGGAGGAACACTGAAGCTTTCTTT.

V and J are TRBV27 and TRBJ1-6; perhaps TRBD1 as D (5 bases). Germline lookup yields CDR1 MNHEY and CDR2 SMNVEV (reference sequence). Trimming pared 5 bases from V and 6 bases from J, leaving 14 bases between. The length of the CDR3 is 15 residues. The CDR3 DNA reads as TGTGCCAGCAGTGCCCTAGGGGCAGTTAATTCACCCCTCCACTTT. It yields the protein CASSALGAVNSPLHF.

The chain joins TRBV5-1 to TRBJ2-7; TRBD1 matches 8 bases. The CDR3 length is 15 residues. CDR1 SGHRS and CDR2 YFSETQ come from the germline V gene. J was trimmed by 4 bases and V by 4 bases; bases with no gene match: 10. The CDR3: CASSPRLTGEYEQYF. The CDR3 nucleotides are TGCGCCAGCAGCCCCCGGCTGACAGGGGAGTACGAGCAGTACTTC.

The chain uses TRBV11-3 and TRBJ2-3; TRBD1 might be the D (8 bases). Germline V gene sequence: CDR1 SGHNT, CDR2 YENEEA. V was clipped by 5 bases and J by 1 base, with 22 bases between them. The CDR3 covers 18 residues. The CDR3 region has the DNA TGTGCCAGCAGCCAGGGGGGGACAGGCAATCTTCGCACAGATACGCAGTATTTT. This translates into CASSQGGTGNLRTDTQYF.

The chain is built from TRBV28 and TRBJ1-5; 10 bases agree with TRBD1. Germline CDR1 MDHEN, CDR2 SYDVKM. The CDR3 length is 18 residues. The V gene end was trimmed by 7 bases and the J gene end by 1 base; junction bases not matched to a gene: 13. The CDR3 nucleotides are TGTGCCAGCAAACCGGGACAGGGGCGGTTTGGGAGCAATCAGCCCCAGCATTTT. It encodes CASKPGQGRFGSNQPQHF.